Each of the 20 T cell receptor beta chains below was sequenced from the same sample in a study of CD8 T cells in ankylosing spondylitis. TCRdb redid the calling of the 5' RACE reads with MiXCR, one entry per CDR3 protein. The table has 150,000 to 200,000 distinct CDR3 sequences, 13% seen once. The sequencing input was blood, either unsorted or a sorted T cell fraction (not recorded which). These receptors all come from a female donor with ankylosing spondylitis or in good health (not recorded which).

This clonotype was counted ten times or more. The chain links TRBV3-1 to TRBJ1-2; unclear D gene. CDR3 size: 16 residues. V dropped 4 bases and J dropped 6 bases, with 21 bases sitting between them. From germline, CDR1 is LGHDT and CDR2 YNNKEL (reference sequence). CDR3 residues: CASSRWISAGEDGYTF. CDR3 coding DNA: TGTGCCAGCAGCCGTTGGATTAGTGCCGGAGAAGATGGCTACACCTTC.

The table lists this clonotype with a few counts. The chain is built from TRBV7-3 and TRBJ2-1, with 8 bases aligning to TRBD2. The junction had 0 bases not matched to a gene; V was cut back by 5 bases and J by 6 bases. The V gene's germline CDR1 is SGHTA and CDR2 FQGTGA. The CDR3 contains 12 residues. Written as DNA, the CDR3 is TGTGCCAGCAGCACTAGCGGCAATGAGCAGTTCTTC. Its translation: CASSTSGNEQFF. Full variable domain (missing parts from reference TRBV7-3 and TRBJ2-1): GAGVSQTPSNKVTEKGKYVELRCDPISGHTALYWYRQSLGQGPEFLIYFQGTGAADDSGLPNDRFFAVRPEGSVSTLKIQRTERGDSAVYLCASSTSGNEQFFGPGTRLTVL.

This clonotype showed up many times. This chain connects TRBV7-2 to TRBJ1-4; 8 bases line up with TRBD1. The germline V gene encodes CDR1 SGHTA and CDR2 FQGNSA. The CDR3 consists of 15 residues. V lost 4 bases to trimming and J lost 5 bases; unmatched junction nucleotides: 6. CDR3 DNA: TGTGCCAGCAGCTCGCGGACAGGGAGCAATGAAAAACTGTTTTTT. It yields the protein CASSSRTGSNEKLFF.

This chain links TRBV6-5 with TRBJ1-6; perhaps TRBD1 as D (6 bases). The CDR3 covers 16 residues. Trimming took 3 bases from V and 7 from J, leaving 16 bases between them. Looked up from germline, CDR1 is MNHEY and CDR2 is SVGAGI. The CDR3 region has the DNA TGTGCCAGCAGTTATTGGGACCAAGGGGGGAATTCACCCCTCCACTTT. Amino acid sequence: CASSYWDQGGNSPLHF.

The rearrangement links TRBV19 to TRBJ1-4, with D possibly TRBD1 on 5 matching bases. The V end was cut by 3 bases, the J end by 8 bases, with 7 bases between. CDR3 length: 12 amino acids. Germline CDR1 reads LNHDA; CDR2 reads SQIVND (reference sequence). DNA of the CDR3: TGTGCCAGTAGTATCGGGGGGGAAAAACTGTTTTTT. It yields the protein CASSIGGEKLFF.

This chain connects TRBV7-8 to TRBJ2-5; TRBD1 is a possible D gene (6 bases). From germline, CDR1 is SGHVS and CDR2 FQNEAQ. V lost 6 bases, J lost 2 bases, and 10 bases lay in between. The CDR3 is 13 residues long. CDR3 nucleotide sequence: TGTGCCAGCAGTCACGGACAGCAAGAGACCCAGTACTTC. It codes for CASSHGQQETQYF.

A few counts support this clonotype. The chain uses TRBV19 and TRBJ2-1; D gene ambiguous. This CDR3 contains 14 residues. CDR1 is LNHDA, CDR2 SQIVND, per germline (reference sequence). V was clipped by 2 bases and J by 5 bases, with 10 bases between them. DNA of the CDR3: TGTGCCAGTAGTATAAAGTCAATCAACAATGAGCAGTTCTTC. Amino acids: CASSIKSINNEQFF.

Details on this clonotype: This may stem from a read error, because a much larger clone lies one nucleotide away. This chain uses TRBV7-2 with TRBJ2-1; D may be TRBD2 (6 bases). This CDR3 is 15 amino acids long. The V and J ends lost 1 base and 6 bases respectively, with 13 bases between them. Germline V lookup: CDR1 SGHTA, CDR2 FQGNSA. The CDR3 DNA follows: TGTACCAGCAGCTTAGATGGGAGGAGAGGCAATGAGCAGTTCTTC. This encodes CTSSLDGRRGNEQFF.

This clonotype has more than one count but fewer than ten. V and J are TRBV11-2 and TRBJ1-2, with D possibly being TRBD1 (5 bases). This CDR3 contains 15 residues. CDR1 SGHAT and CDR2 FQNNGV come from the germline V gene. V lost 4 bases, J lost 7 bases, and 19 bases lay in between. The CDR3 here is CASSSIRDPGGGYTF. The CDR3 nucleotides are TGTGCCAGCAGCTCCATCAGGGACCCCGGTGGTGGCTACACCTTC.

The sample holds many counts of this clonotype. This chain connects TRBV29-1 to TRBJ2-1; D is unresolved. The CDR3 is made up of 13 amino acids. The V gene's germline CDR1 is SQVTM and CDR2 ANQGSEA. The chain's CDR3 is CSDQPHANNEQFF. The CDR3 DNA reads TGCAGTGACCAGCCTCACGCCAACAATGAGCAGTTCTTC.

This clonotype has ten or more counts. The chain carries TRBV29-1 and TRBJ2-5, with TRBD1 matching 7 bases. J lost 4 bases, V lost 0 bases, and 5 bases had no gene match. Germline V gene data show CDR1 as SQVTM and CDR2 as ANQGSEA. This CDR3 has 14 amino acids. The DNA for the CDR3 is TGCAGCGTTGAAGATCGGACAGGTCGAGAGACCCAGTACTTC. It codes for CSVEDRTGRETQYF. Based on the CDR3 plus reference TRBV29-1 and TRBJ2-5, the full variable domain is SAVISQKPSRDICQRGTSLTIQCQVDSQVTMMFWYRQQPGQSLTLIATANQGSEATYESGFVIDKFPISRPNLTFSTLTVSNMSPEDSSIYLCSVEDRTGRETQYFGPGTRLLVL.

In its sample, this clonotype was seen many times. The chain has TRBV5-1 and TRBJ1-1; no clear D. The CDR3 covers 14 residues. Between the trimmed V and J ends, which lost 1 base and 4 bases, there was a span of 11 bases. Germline V gene lookup returns CDR1 SGHRS and CDR2 YFSETQ. CDR3 sequence reads: CASSLMEVGTEAFF. The CDR3 DNA reads as TGCGCCAGCAGCTTGATGGAGGTCGGCACTGAAGCTTTCTTT.

Here the CDR3 reads CASSLTGVNSPLHF. The DNA for the CDR3 is TGTGCCAGCAGCCTCACAGGGGTTAATTCACCCCTCCACTTT. The chain recombines TRBV12-3 or TRBV12-4 with TRBJ1-6; 7 positions agree with TRBD1. J lost 6 bases, V lost 6 bases, and 5 bases had no gene match. The CDR3 extends over 14 amino acids.

In its sample, this clonotype was seen many times. The rearrangement joins TRBV3-1 to TRBJ2-3; 11 nucleotides line up with TRBD2. Trimming at V came to 3 bases and at J to 2 bases, leaving 1 base not matched to a gene. CDR3 length: 15 amino acids. CDR1 LGHDT and CDR2 YNNKEL come from the germline V gene (reference sequence). The CDR3 nucleotides read TGTGCCAGCAGCCAGGGACTAGCGGACACAGATACGCAGTATTTT. The encoded protein is CASSQGLADTDTQYF.

This clonotype was seen a single time. This may come from a read error, since a much larger clone is one base off. The chain joins TRBV20-1 to TRBJ2-7; the match to TRBD1 covers 7 bases. Germline CDR1 and CDR2: DFQATT and SNEGSKA (reference sequence). CDR3 length: 13 amino acids. CDR3: CGASTGNLQEQYF. The CDR3, as DNA: TGCGGTGCATCGACAGGGAATCTCCAGGAGCAGTACTTC.

The genes are TRBV7-2 and TRBJ1-1; the D is unclear. Germline CDR1 and CDR2: SGHTA and FQGNSA. This CDR3 region has 12 residues. V was clipped by 5 bases and J by 2 bases, with 6 bases between them. The CDR3 spells CASSHPNTEAFF. The CDR3 bases are TGTGCCAGCAGCCATCCTAACACTGAAGCTTTCTTT.

This clonotype was found a few times. The rearrangement joins TRBV28 to TRBJ1-2, with unresolved D. The CDR3 contains 14 residues. Germline V CDR1 and CDR2: MDHEN, SYDVKM. Trimming took off 3 bases at V and 4 bases at J, with 12 bases between the two ends. Here the CDR3 reads CASSLLLSPYGYTF. The CDR3 bases are TGTGCCAGCAGTTTGCTGCTAAGCCCCTATGGCTACACCTTC.

A single count supports this clonotype. The rearrangement uses TRBV7-2 and TRBJ2-5; 7 bases are a match to TRBD1. Germline-derived CDR1 and CDR2 are SGHTA and FQGNSA. This CDR3 is 16 amino acids long. Losses at the gene ends were 4 bases for V and 10 bases for J; bases not matched to a gene: 18. As DNA, the CDR3 is TGTGCCAGCAGCTCCCGAAGACAGGGTATAGGGGGTGGCCAGTACTTC. It codes for CASSSRRQGIGGGQYF.

This clonotype was detected ten times or more. CDR3 loop: CSAPLKLVNTEAFF. CDR3 nucleotides: TGCAGTGCTCCCCTGAAATTAGTGAACACTGAAGCTTTCTTT. V is TRBV20-1 and J is TRBJ1-1; the D is unclear. V lost 5 bases and J 0 bases, leaving 13 bases between the germline ends. The CDR3 is 14 residues long. Germline V gene data show CDR1 as DFQATT and CDR2 as SNEGSKA (reference sequence).

This clonotype was recorded many times. V is TRBV6-1 and J is TRBJ2-7; 8 bases match TRBD1. The ends lost 11 bases at V and 3 bases at J; junction bases unmatched: 6. Germline CDR1 and CDR2: MNHNS and SASEGT. The CDR3 is made up of 12 amino acids. The DNA of the CDR3 is TGTGCCGGTGGGGACAGGAACTACGAGCAGTACTTC. This translates into CAGGDRNYEQYF.